A selection of T cell receptor beta chains follows, all from one sample in a study of control samples from healthy donors and cancer patients. TCRdb's table, derived via immunoSEQ multiplex PCR, lists solely in-frame clones and lacks some. Among 100,000 to 150,000 clones listed, just under 90% were seen once. The sample taken for sequencing was PBMCs. The receptors were sampled from a man aged 50 or older with head and neck cancer. CDR3s include the opening cysteine and the closing phenylalanine or tryptophan. The order of the fields is D gene, clone size, J gene, V gene, CDR3 DNA, CDR3 protein. The D gene is left open where the match is weak. Clone size is not always given. Where it is, it says once, few, many or a class for expanded clones.

D: NA
size: NA
J: TRBJ1-5
V: TRBV18
DNA: TGTGCCAGCTCAACGGACAGTAATCAGCCCCAGCATTTT
CDR3: CASSTDSNQPQHF

D: NA
size: NA
J: TRBJ1-2
V: TRBV5-4
DNA: TGTGCCAGCAGCCCCGGTGGCGGAAACTATGGCTACACCTTC
CDR3: CASSPGGGNYGYTF

D: TRBD1
size: NA
J: TRBJ1-1
V: TRBV3-1/TRBV3-2
DNA: TGTGCCAGCAGCCTTGCAGGGGGCAGAGCCACTGAAGCTTTCTTT
CDR3: CASSLAGGRATEAFF

D: TRBD2
size: NA
J: TRBJ2-1
V: TRBV28
DNA: TGTGCCAGCAGTTCTAGCGGGCCCTATGAGCAGTTCTTC
CDR3: CASSSSGPYEQFF

D: TRBD2
size: NA
J: TRBJ2-3
V: TRBV5-1
DNA: TGCGCCAGCAGCTTGCTAGCGGGAGCGGCAGATACGCAGTATTTT
CDR3: CASSLLAGAADTQYF

D: NA
size: NA
J: TRBJ2-1
V: TRBV10-1
DNA: TGCGCCAGCATGGGACTGACTAGAGGGAATGAGCAGTTCTTC
CDR3: CASMGLTRGNEQFF

D: NA
size: NA
J: TRBJ1-5
V: TRBV6-6
DNA: TGTGCCAGCAGGGAGACCAGCAATCAGCCCCAGCATTTT
CDR3: CASRETSNQPQHF

D: NA
size: NA
J: TRBJ2-5
V: TRBV7-7
DNA: TGTGCCAGCAGCTTAGGAGGGAACCTCCAAGAGACCCAGTACTTC
CDR3: CASSLGGNLQETQYF

D: NA
size: NA
J: TRBJ2-1
V: TRBV2
DNA: TGTGCCAGCAGGCTTGTTATCTACAATGAGCAGTTCTTC
CDR3: CASRLVIYNEQFF

D: NA
size: NA
J: TRBJ1-5
V: TRBV6-2/TRBV6-3
DNA: TGTGCCAGCAGTTACCCAGCTCGCTATCAGCCCCAGCATTTT
CDR3: CASSYPARYQPQHF

D: NA
size: once
J: TRBJ1-1
V: TRBV28
DNA: TGTGCCGCGTGCCTGGGACGGCTGGGGACTGAAGCTTTCTTT
CDR3: CAACLGRLGTEAFF